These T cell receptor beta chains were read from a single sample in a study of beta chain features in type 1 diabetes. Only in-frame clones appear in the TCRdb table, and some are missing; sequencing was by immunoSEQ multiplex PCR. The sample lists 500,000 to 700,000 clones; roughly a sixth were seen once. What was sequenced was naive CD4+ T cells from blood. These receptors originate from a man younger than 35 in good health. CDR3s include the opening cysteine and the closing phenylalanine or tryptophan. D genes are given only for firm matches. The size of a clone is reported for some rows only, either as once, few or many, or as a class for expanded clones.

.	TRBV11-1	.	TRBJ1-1	CASSPREGGHTEAFF	TGTGCCAGCAGCCCGAGGGAGGGCGGGCACACTGAAGCTTTCTTT
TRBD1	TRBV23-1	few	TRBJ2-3	CASKDRLGVADTQYF	TGCGCCAGCAAGGACAGGCTCGGGGTAGCAGATACGCAGTATTTT
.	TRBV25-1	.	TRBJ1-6	CASSEMGQTWDSPLHF	TGTGCCAGCAGTGAGATGGGACAAACCTGGGACTCACCCCTCCACTTT
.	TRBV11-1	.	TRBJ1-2	CASSSVGEGNTF	.
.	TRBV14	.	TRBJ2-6	CASSQPGLWEVGANVLTF	TGTGCCAGCAGCCAACCGGGCCTGTGGGAAGTTGGGGCCAACGTCCTGACTTTC
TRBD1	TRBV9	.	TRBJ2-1	CASSVIGTGGEQFF	TGTGCCAGCAGCGTAATCGGGACAGGGGGTGAGCAGTTCTTC
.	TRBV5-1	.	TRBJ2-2	CASSLVGQITGELFF	TGCGCCAGCAGCTTGGTCGGACAGATTACCGGGGAGCTGTTTTTT
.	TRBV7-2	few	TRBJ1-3	CASSRSSGNTIYF	TGTGCCAGCAGCCGGAGCTCTGGAAACACCATATATTTT
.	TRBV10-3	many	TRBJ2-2	CAIGVTGNTGELFF	TGTGCCATCGGTGTTACAGGGAACACCGGGGAGCTGTTTTTT
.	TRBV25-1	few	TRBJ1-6	CASSEWGGRRPGSPLHF	TGTGCCAGCAGTGAATGGGGGGGGCGCAGGCCCGGCTCACCCCTCCACTTT
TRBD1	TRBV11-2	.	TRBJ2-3	CASSLGQGAQYF	TGTGCCAGCAGCTTAGGGCAGGGGGCGCAGTATTTT
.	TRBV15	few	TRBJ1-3	CATRRGFGNTIYF	TGTGCCACCAGGAGGGGGTTTGGAAACACCATATATTTT
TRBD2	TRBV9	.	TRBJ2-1	CASSGLAGYNEQFF	TGTGCCAGCAGCGGATTAGCGGGTTACAATGAGCAGTTCTTC
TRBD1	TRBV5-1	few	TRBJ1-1	CASSLTDRGLTEAFF	TGCGCCAGCAGCCTGACGGACAGGGGGCTGACTGAAGCTTTCTTT
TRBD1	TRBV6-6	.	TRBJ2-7	CASSPPGQTYEQYF	TGTGCCAGCAGTCCGCCGGGACAGACCTACGAGCAGTACTTC
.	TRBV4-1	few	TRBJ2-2	CASSRGPGTGELFF	TGCGCCAGCAGCCGCGGGCCGGGCACCGGGGAGCTGTTTTTT
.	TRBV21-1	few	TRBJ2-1	CASSLRIGQGLYNEQFF	TGTGCCAGCAGCCTGAGAATTGGACAGGGCCTATACAATGAGCAGTTCTTC
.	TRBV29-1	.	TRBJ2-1	CSGRRGSPNEQFF	TGCAGCGGGAGGAGGGGGAGTCCGAATGAGCAGTTCTTC
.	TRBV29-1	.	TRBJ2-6	CSVSSGANVLTF	TGCAGCGTATCCTCTGGGGCCAACGTCCTGACTTTC
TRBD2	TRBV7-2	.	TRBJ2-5	CASSLRTSGARETQYF	TGTGCCAGCAGCCTGAGGACTAGCGGGGCCCGGGAGACCCAGTACTTC
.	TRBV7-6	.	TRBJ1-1	CASSLGGSGSEAFF	TGTGCCAGCAGCTTAGGAGGGTCGGGGTCGGAAGCTTTCTTT
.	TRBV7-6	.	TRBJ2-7	CASSRLLPKGKESYEQYF	TGTGCCAGCAGCCGTTTGCTCCCCAAGGGCAAAGAATCCTACGAGCAGTACTTC
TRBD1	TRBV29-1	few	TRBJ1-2	CSVGDRGYGYTF	TGCAGCGTTGGGGACAGGGGGTATGGCTACACCTTC
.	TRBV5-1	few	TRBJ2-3	CASSRDAREYF	TGCGCCAGCAGCCGGGACGCCCGCGAGTATTTT
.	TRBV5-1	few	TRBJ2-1	CASSSLHNEQFF	TGCGCCAGCAGCTCCCTCCACAATGAGCAGTTCTTC
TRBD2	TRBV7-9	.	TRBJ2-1	CASSATSGRAGFF	TGTGCCAGCAGCGCCACTAGCGGGAGGGCCGGGTTCTTC
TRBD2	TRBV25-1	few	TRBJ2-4	CASSLLAGGGNIQYF	TGTGCCAGCAGTCTACTAGCGGGAGGAGGAAACATTCAGTACTTC
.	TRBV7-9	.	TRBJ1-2	CASSLIPRRTIYNYGYTF	TGTGCCAGCAGTCTTATCCCGCGTCGGACTATTTATAACTATGGCTACACCTTC
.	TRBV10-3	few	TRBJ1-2	CAITEGFGGYTF	TGTGCCATCACAGAGGGCTTTGGCGGCTACACCTTC
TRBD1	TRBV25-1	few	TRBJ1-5	CASSETGGHQPQHF	TGTGCCAGCAGTGAAACAGGGGGACATCAGCCCCAGCATTTT
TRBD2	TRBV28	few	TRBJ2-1	CASSSPNLAGGPKTGDEQFF	TGTGCCAGCAGTTCCCCCAATTTAGCGGGGGGGCCAAAAACAGGGGATGAGCAGTTCTTC
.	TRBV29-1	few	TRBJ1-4	CSVSVASEKLFF	TGCAGCGTCTCTGTCGCGAGTGAAAAACTGTTTTTT
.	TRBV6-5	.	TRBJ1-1	CASSPPENTEAFF	TGTGCCAGCAGTCCGCCAGAGAACACTGAAGCTTTCTTT
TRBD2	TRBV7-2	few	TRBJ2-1	CASSFRTSGSSYNEQFF	TGTGCCAGCAGCTTCCGGACTAGCGGGAGCTCCTACAATGAGCAGTTCTTC
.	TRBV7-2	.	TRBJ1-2	CASSPPGATANYGYTF	TGTGCCAGCAGCCCGCCCGGGGCTACCGCTAACTATGGCTACACCTTC
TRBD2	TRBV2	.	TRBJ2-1	CASSERLAGGRDEQFF	TGTGCCAGCAGTGAACGGCTAGCGGGAGGACGGGATGAGCAGTTCTTC
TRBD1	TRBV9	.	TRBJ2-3	CASSVAERQGSTDTQYF	TGTGCCAGCAGCGTAGCCGAACGACAGGGGAGCACAGATACGCAGTATTTT
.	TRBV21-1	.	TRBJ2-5	CASGTSREEGETQYF	TGTGCCAGCGGAACCTCTCGGGAGGAAGGCGAGACCCAGTACTTC
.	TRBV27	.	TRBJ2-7	CASSLKDAYEQYF	TGTGCCAGCAGTTTGAAGGACGCCTACGAGCAGTACTTC
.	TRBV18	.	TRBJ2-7	CASSPMTGGELNEQYF	TGTGCCAGCTCACCCATGACAGGAGGGGAGCTCAACGAGCAGTACTTC
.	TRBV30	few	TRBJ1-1	CAWRELYTEAFF	TGTGCCTGGAGAGAACTATACACTGAAGCTTTCTTT
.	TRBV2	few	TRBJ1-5	CASRSSNQPQHF	TGTGCCAGCAGGTCGAGCAATCAGCCCCAGCATTTT
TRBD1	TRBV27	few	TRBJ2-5	CASSLTGVGETQYF	TGTGCCAGCAGCTTGACAGGGGTCGGGGAGACCCAGTACTTC
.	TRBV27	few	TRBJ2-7	CATKTSSYEQYF	TGTGCCACCAAAACTAGCTCCTACGAGCAGTACTTC